This entry lists 27 T cell receptor beta chains sequenced from one sample in a study of T cells in Graves' hyperthyroidism and ophthalmopathy. The source material, RNA transcripts, was used to amplify TCR beta CDR3 regions. A first-round RT-PCR of the TCR CDR3 used the HTBI primer set. TCRdb reanalysed the multiplex PCR reads using MiXCR and keeps one entry per CDR3 protein. The sample shows 800,000 or so distinct CDR3 sequences, around 38% of them seen only once. Sequenced material: blood. Receptor source: a man younger than 35 with Graves' hyperthyroidism.

The gene calls are TRBV12-3 or TRBV12-4 and TRBJ1-1; 10 positions match TRBD1. V was pared by 6 bases and J by 0 bases, with 7 bases of the junction left unmatched. CDR3 length: 16 amino acids. The CDR3, as DNA: TGTGCCAGCAGCCGCCGGGACAGGGGAATGAACACTGAAGCTTTCTTT. Encoded protein: CASSRRDRGMNTEAFF.

The rearrangement links TRBV29-1 to TRBJ2-7, with 9 nucleotides matching TRBD2. The germline V gene encodes CDR1 SQVTM and CDR2 ANQGSEA. This CDR3 comprises 14 residues. With V trimmed by 8 bases and J by 7 bases, 15 bases remained unmatched. The CDR3 DNA sequence: TGCAGCTCCAGCGGGAGGCGAGGTTACAATGAGCAGTACTTC. Amino acid sequence: CSSSGRRGYNEQYF.

This clonotype has a handful of counts. The genes are TRBV4-2 and TRBJ2-7; D perhaps matches TRBD1 (6 bases). The length of the CDR3 is 14 residues. The ends were cut back, 1 base at V and 5 bases at J, with 12 bases in the middle. The germline V gene encodes CDR1 LGHNA and CDR2 YNFKEQ. The CDR3 nucleotides are TGTGCCAGCAGCCAAGTCTGGACAGACAACGAGCAGTACTTC. This gives the protein CASSQVWTDNEQYF.

CDR3: CASSQTTGRTGETQYF. In nucleotides, the CDR3 is TGCGCCAGCAGCCAAACAACCGGGCGGACCGGGGAGACCCAGTACTTC. This chain joins TRBV4-3 and TRBJ2-5; D is uncertain. V was cut by 2 bases and J by 5 bases, with 18 bases left in between. In germline, CDR1 is LGHNA, CDR2 YSLEER. The CDR3 totals 16 residues.

This clonotype was seen at least ten times. This chain joins TRBV2 and TRBJ2-5; no firm D call. Between the trimmed V and J ends, which lost 7 bases and 5 bases, there was a span of 14 bases. The V gene's germline CDR1 is SNHLY and CDR2 FYNNEI. The CDR3 is 13 amino acids. The CDR3 DNA reads as TGTGCCAGCACCGGACCCTCGGAGGAGACCCAGTACTTC. It codes for CASTGPSEETQYF.

This rearrangement joins TRBV20-1 to TRBJ1-1; D remains unclear. The CDR3 runs 16 residues. The germline V gene has CDR1 DFQATT and CDR2 SNEGSKA (reference sequence). Trimming took 0 bases from V and 3 from J, leaving 17 bases between them. CDR3 coding DNA: TGCAGTGCTAGAGATCAGGAAGGGTGGGGAGACACTGAAGCTTTCTTT. Its translation is CSARDQEGWGDTEAFF.

In this sample, this clonotype turned up a few times. The genes are TRBV12-3 or TRBV12-4 and TRBJ2-7; no clear D gene. The CDR3 loop spans 11 amino acids. V lost 5 bases and J lost 6, with 8 bases in between. As DNA, the CDR3 is TGTGCCAGCAGTGCCGTCGCCGAGCAGTACTTC. This codes for CASSAVAEQYF.

The chain uses TRBV14 and TRBJ2-7; no clear D. V lost 1 base and J lost 6, with 13 bases in between. The CDR3 totals 14 residues. From germline, CDR1 is SGHDN and CDR2 FVKESK. CDR3 in DNA: TGTGCCAGCAGCCAAGCGCTTAGGGTCTTCGAGCAGTACTTC. This translates into CASSQALRVFEQYF.

This clonotype occurred once. A read error may be the cause here, since a much bigger clone is one base away. The gene calls are TRBV29-1 and TRBJ2-7; D might be TRBD1 or TRBD2, each matching 5 bases. V dropped 8 bases and J dropped 1 base, with 18 bases sitting between them. Germline values: CDR1 SQVTM, CDR2 ANQGSEA. This CDR3 is 14 amino acids long. As DNA, the CDR3 is TGCAGCATCGCTTCCGGGGCAGGTTCCTACGAGCAGTACTTC. This codes for CSIASGAGSYEQYF.

This clonotype was seen more than once but under ten times. This chain links TRBV20-1 with TRBJ1-5; D is perhaps TRBD1 (6 bases). The CDR3 contains 14 residues. The V gene's germline CDR1 is DFQATT and CDR2 SNEGSKA (reference sequence). Between the trimmed V and J ends, which lost 5 bases and 7 bases, there was a span of 18 bases. CDR3 loop: CSAPGQSGGQPQHF. The CDR3 bases are TGCAGTGCTCCGGGACAAAGCGGAGGCCAGCCCCAGCATTTT.

The rearrangement joins TRBV7-2 to TRBJ1-1; 7 nucleotides agree with TRBD1. The V gene's germline CDR1 is SGHTA and CDR2 FQGNSA. The CDR3 sequence is 15 residues long. J gave up 4 bases and V 1 base, and 6 bases lay outside the gene matches. In nucleotides, the CDR3 is TGTGCCAGCAGCTTAGGGGAGGGGGCGGTCACTGAAGCTTTCTTT. It is translated as CASSLGEGAVTEAFF.

The rearrangement links TRBV25-1 to TRBJ2-7; TRBD2 agrees at 12 bases. The V gene's germline CDR1 is MGHDK and CDR2 SYGVNS. This CDR3 is 17 amino acids long. The V segment lost 6 bases and the J segment 2 bases; nucleotides outside the gene matches: 11. The CDR3 DNA sequence: TGTGCCAGCAGCACACGACTAGCGGGGGAGGTAGCCTACGAGCAGTACTTC. Translating it yields CASSTRLAGEVAYEQYF.

Ten or more counts support this clonotype. This sequence joins TRBV7-9 and TRBJ2-5, with D possibly matching TRBD1 (6 bases). Germline V CDR1 and CDR2: SEHNR, FQNEAQ (reference sequence). V lost 1 base and J lost 3, with 9 bases in between. CDR3 size: 14 residues. The CDR3, as DNA: TGTGCCAGCAGCTTAGGAGGGGGAAAAGAGACCCAGTACTTC. Its translation: CASSLGGGKETQYF.

The chain is built from TRBV2 and TRBJ2-7; D possibly corresponds to TRBD1 (5 bases). Germline V gene sequence: CDR1 SNHLY, CDR2 FYNNEI. V lost 8 bases, J lost 12 bases, and 29 bases lay in between. This CDR3 contains 15 residues. CDR3 loop: CASGDSVRAPPRWYF. The DNA for the CDR3 is TGTGCCAGCGGGGATTCGGTCAGGGCGCCTCCTCGGTGGTACTTC.

This clonotype was seen a handful of times. The chain couples TRBV4-2 to TRBJ2-6; D is unclear. The length of the CDR3 is 17 residues. From germline, CDR1 is LGHNA and CDR2 YNFKEQ. V was shortened by 0 bases and J by 0 bases, with 9 bases between the two germline ends. The CDR3 loop is CASSQEISVSGANVLTF. In DNA, the CDR3 is TGTGCCAGCAGCCAAGAAATTTCCGTCTCTGGGGCCAACGTCCTGACTTTC.

This clonotype has more than one count but fewer than ten. This chain connects TRBV11-2 to TRBJ1-2; the match to TRBD1 covers 10 bases. This CDR3 is 17 amino acids long. The germline CDR1 and CDR2 sequences are SGHAT and FQNNGV. J was trimmed by 2 bases and V by 0 bases; bases with no gene match: 6. The CDR3 sequence: CASSLDPGQGPNYGYTF. The CDR3 DNA sequence: TGTGCCAGCAGCTTAGATCCGGGACAGGGGCCAAACTATGGCTACACCTTC.

The chain carries TRBV24-1 and TRBJ1-1; possible D gene TRBD1, 5 bases. There are 13 residues in the CDR3. The germline V gene has CDR1 KGHDR and CDR2 SFDVKD. Trimming stripped 4 bases from V and 10 bases from J, with 15 bases between. The CDR3 loop reads CATSDGGAARAFF. DNA for the CDR3: TGTGCCACCAGTGACGGCGGGGCAGCGAGAGCTTTCTTT.

This chain connects TRBV7-2 to TRBJ2-5; 7 bases agree with TRBD2. V lost 1 base, J lost 3 bases, and 5 bases stayed unmatched. This CDR3 region has 15 residues. The V gene's germline CDR1 is SGHTA and CDR2 FQGNSA. This CDR3 reads CASSLGGGGEETQYF. Here the CDR3 DNA reads TGTGCCAGCAGCTTAGGGGGTGGGGGGGAAGAGACCCAGTACTTC.

Many counts were recorded for this clonotype. The V and J genes are TRBV2 and TRBJ1-3; D remains unclear. The CDR3 runs 11 residues. The germline V and J ends were trimmed by 8 bases and 9 bases, with 11 bases remaining between them. Germline V lookup: CDR1 SNHLY, CDR2 FYNNEI. For the CDR3, the DNA is TGTGCCAGCGTCTATTACAGCACCATATATTTT. Encoded protein: CASVYYSTIYF.

Only a few counts were recorded for this clonotype. This chain connects TRBV6-6 to TRBJ1-5; D is unclear. The CDR3 has 13 amino acids. The germline V and J ends were trimmed by 6 bases and 6 bases, with 12 bases remaining between them. From germline, CDR1 is MNHNY and CDR2 SVGAGI (reference sequence). The CDR3 bases are TGTGCCAGCAGACAGAAATTCGGTCAGCCCCAGCATTTT. It translates to CASRQKFGQPQHF.

In its sample, this clonotype was seen once. Its ends do not fully match the called genes, so a read error is possible. The chain couples TRBV7-2 to TRBJ2-7; D unclear. CDR3 length: 15 amino acids. Per germline, CDR1 SGHTA and CDR2 FQGNSA. DNA for the CDR3: TGCGCCAGCAGCCAAGAGAAAGCGTCGTCCTACGAGCAGTACTTC. It yields the protein CASSQEKASSYEQYF.

In the case of this clonotype: Since a much larger clone is just one base distant, this may be a read error. The chain uses TRBV7-2 and TRBJ1-6; D possibly corresponds to TRBD1 (6 bases). Germline V lookup: CDR1 SGHTA, CDR2 FQGNSA. Trimming took 4 bases from V and 8 from J, leaving 18 bases between them. This CDR3 is built from 16 residues. Here the CDR3 reads CASSWDWDIRDSPLHF. CDR3 in DNA: TGTGCCAGCAGCTGGGATTGGGACATTCGGGATTCACCCCTCCACTTT.

Regarding this clonotype: A much larger clone sits a single nucleotide away, making a read error possible. The chain uses TRBV10-3 and TRBJ2-7; D is perhaps TRBD1 (6 bases). The CDR3 runs to 13 residues. Germline V lookup: CDR1 ENHRY, CDR2 SYGVKD. The ends were cut back, 2 bases at V and 5 bases at J, with 10 bases in the middle. Written as DNA, the CDR3 is TGTGCCATCAGTGAGGCAGGGGTCCACGAGCAGTACTTC. This sequence encodes CAISEAGVHEQYF.

This clonotype occurred many times. This rearrangement joins TRBV25-1 to TRBJ2-7; D remains unclear. V was shortened by 4 bases and J by 1 base, with 17 bases between the two germline ends. The germline gives CDR1 MGHDK, CDR2 SYGVNS. The CDR3 length is 16 residues. CDR3 protein: CASSGGRIHASYEQYF. The CDR3 DNA follows: TGTGCCAGCAGTGGTGGACGTATTCATGCATCCTACGAGCAGTACTTC.

This clonotype was detected once. At one end, the junction sequence differs from germline, possibly due to a read error. V and J are TRBV5-5 and TRBJ2-2; possible D gene TRBD2, 5 bases. This CDR3 comprises 16 residues. Germline V CDR1 and CDR2: SGHKS, YYEKEE (reference sequence). The chain's CDR3 is CASSRSGFANTGELFF. The CDR3 coding sequence is TGCGCCAGCAGCCGATCGGGGTTCGCGAACACCGGGGAGCTGTTTTTT. Filled out from reference TRBV5-5 and TRBJ2-2, the complete variable domain reads DAGVTQSPTHLIKTRGQQVTLRCSPISGHKSVSWYQQVLGQGPQFIFQYYEKEERGRGNFPDRFSARQFPNYSSELNVNALLLGDSALYLCASSRSGFANTGELFFGEGSRLTVL.

This clonotype has a handful of counts. The chain has TRBV4-1 and TRBJ2-7; D is uncertain. Trimming took 0 bases from V and 9 from J, leaving 12 bases between them. CDR3 length: 13 residues. Germline V lookup: CDR1 MGHRA, CDR2 YSYEKL. The CDR3 region is CASSQDQSNGQYF. CDR3 DNA: TGCGCCAGCAGCCAAGATCAGAGCAACGGGCAGTACTTC.

This clonotype was seen once. The chain employs TRBV29-1 and TRBJ2-7; the D gene is possibly TRBD1 (5 bases). V was clipped by 4 bases and J by 4 bases, with 20 bases between them. Germline lookup yields CDR1 SQVTM and CDR2 ANQGSEA. The CDR3 is 15 amino acids. CDR3 amino acids: CSVGPVQGMGYEQYF. The CDR3 nucleotides are TGCAGCGTTGGACCGGTGCAGGGAATGGGGTACGAGCAGTACTTC.